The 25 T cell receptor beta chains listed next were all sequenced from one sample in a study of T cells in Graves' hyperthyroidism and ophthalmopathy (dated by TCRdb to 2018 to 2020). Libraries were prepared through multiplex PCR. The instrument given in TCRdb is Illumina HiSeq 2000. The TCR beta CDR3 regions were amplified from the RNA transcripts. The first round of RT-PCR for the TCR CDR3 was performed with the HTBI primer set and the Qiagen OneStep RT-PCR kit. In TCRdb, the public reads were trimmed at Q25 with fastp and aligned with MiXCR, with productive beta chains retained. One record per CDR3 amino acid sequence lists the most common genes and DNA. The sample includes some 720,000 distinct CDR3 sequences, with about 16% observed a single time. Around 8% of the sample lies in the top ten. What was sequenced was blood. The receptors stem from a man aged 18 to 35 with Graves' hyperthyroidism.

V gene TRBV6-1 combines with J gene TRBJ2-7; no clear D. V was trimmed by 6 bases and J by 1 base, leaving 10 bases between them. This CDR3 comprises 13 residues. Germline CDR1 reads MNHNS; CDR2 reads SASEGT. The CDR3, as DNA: TGTGCCAGCAGGGAACAGTCTTCCTACGAGCAGTACTTC. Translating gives CASREQSSYEQYF.

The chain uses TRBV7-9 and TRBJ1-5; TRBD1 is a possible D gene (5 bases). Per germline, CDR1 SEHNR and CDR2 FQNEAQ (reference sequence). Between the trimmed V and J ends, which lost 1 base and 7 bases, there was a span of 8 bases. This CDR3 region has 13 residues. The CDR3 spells CASSLEGRQPQHF. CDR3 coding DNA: TGTGCCAGCAGCTTAGAGGGGAGGCAGCCCCAGCATTTT.

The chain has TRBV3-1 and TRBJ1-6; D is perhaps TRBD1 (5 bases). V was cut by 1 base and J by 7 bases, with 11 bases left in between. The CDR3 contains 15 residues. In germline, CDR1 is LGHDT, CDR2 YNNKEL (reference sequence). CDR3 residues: CASSQGAGYNSPLHF. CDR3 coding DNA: TGTGCCAGCAGCCAAGGGGCAGGGTACAATTCACCCCTCCACTTT.

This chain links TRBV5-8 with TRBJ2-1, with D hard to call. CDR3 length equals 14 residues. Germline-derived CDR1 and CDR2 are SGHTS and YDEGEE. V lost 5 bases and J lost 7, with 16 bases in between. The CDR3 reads CASRPPGLRNEQFF. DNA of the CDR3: TGTGCCAGCAGACCACCGGGTCTAAGGAATGAGCAGTTCTTC.

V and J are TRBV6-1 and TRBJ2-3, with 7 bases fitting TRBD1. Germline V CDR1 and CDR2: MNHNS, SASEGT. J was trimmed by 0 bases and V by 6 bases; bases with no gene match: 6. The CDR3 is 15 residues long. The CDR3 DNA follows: TGTGCCAGCAGAACTAAGGGACAGAGCACAGATACGCAGTATTTT. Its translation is CASRTKGQSTDTQYF.

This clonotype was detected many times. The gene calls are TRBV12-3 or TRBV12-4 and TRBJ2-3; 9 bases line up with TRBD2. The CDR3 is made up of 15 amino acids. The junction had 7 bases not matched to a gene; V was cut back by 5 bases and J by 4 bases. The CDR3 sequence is CASSIFSGSADTQYF. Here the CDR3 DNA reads TGTGCCAGCAGTATCTTTAGCGGGAGCGCAGATACGCAGTATTTT.

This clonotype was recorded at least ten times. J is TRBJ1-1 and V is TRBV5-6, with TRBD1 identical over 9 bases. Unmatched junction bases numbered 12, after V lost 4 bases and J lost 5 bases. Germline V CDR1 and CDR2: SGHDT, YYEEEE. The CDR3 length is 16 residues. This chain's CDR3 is CASSDPGQGYGTEAFF. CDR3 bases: TGTGCCAGCAGCGATCCGGGACAGGGATATGGGACTGAAGCTTTCTTT.

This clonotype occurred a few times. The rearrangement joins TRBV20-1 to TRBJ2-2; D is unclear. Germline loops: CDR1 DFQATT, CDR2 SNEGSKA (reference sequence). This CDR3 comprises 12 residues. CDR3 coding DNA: TGCAACCTTACAAGGAACACCGGGGAGCTGTTTTTT. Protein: CNLTRNTGELFF.

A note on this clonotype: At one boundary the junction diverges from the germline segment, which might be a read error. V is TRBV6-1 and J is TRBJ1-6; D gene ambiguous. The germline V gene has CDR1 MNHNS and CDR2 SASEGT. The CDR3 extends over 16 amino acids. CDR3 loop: CASSEIGPTRNSRLHF. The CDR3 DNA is TGTGCCAGCAGTGAGATTGGACCCACAAGGAATTCACGCCTCCACTTT.

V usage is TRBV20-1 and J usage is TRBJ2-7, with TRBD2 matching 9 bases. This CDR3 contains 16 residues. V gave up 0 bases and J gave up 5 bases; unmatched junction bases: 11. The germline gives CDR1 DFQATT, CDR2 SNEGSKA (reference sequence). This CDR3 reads CSARDAGGSMPHEQYF. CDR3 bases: TGCAGTGCTAGAGACGCGGGGGGGAGTATGCCCCACGAGCAGTACTTC.

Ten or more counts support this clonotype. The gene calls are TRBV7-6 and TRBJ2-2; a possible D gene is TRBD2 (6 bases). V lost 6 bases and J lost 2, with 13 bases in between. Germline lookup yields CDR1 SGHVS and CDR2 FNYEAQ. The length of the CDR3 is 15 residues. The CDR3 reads CASSPTGGNTGELFF. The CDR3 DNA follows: TGTGCCAGCAGTCCCACCGGGGGTAACACCGGGGAGCTGTTTTTT.

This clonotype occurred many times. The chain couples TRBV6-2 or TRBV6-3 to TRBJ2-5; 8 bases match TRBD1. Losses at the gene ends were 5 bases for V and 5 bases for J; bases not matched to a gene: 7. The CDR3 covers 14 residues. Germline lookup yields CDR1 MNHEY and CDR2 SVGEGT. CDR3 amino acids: CASSQTGAPETQYF. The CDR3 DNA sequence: TGTGCCAGCAGTCAGACAGGGGCGCCGGAGACCCAGTACTTC.

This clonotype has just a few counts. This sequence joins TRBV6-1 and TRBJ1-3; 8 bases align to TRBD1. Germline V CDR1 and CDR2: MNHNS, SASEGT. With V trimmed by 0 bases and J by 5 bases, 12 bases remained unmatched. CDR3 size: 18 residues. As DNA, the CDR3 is TGTGCCAGCAGTGAAGCGCCGAGGACAGGGCGGTATAGAAACACCATATATTTT. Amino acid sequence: CASSEAPRTGRYRNTIYF.

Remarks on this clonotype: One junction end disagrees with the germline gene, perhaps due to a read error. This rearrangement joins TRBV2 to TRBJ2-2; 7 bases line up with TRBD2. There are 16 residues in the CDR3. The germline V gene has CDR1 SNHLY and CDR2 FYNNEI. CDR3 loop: CAGSISGTTRGGELFF. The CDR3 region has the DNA TGTGCCGGCAGTATTTCCGGGACTACGCGGGGCGGGGAGCTGTTTTTT.

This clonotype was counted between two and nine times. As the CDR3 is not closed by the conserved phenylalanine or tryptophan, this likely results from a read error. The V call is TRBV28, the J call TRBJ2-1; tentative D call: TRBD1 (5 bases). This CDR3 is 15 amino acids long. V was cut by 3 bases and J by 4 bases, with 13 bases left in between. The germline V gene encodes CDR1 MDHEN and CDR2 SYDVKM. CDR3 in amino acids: CASSFSGLGYNEQFL. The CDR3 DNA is TGTGCCAGCAGTTTTTCAGGGCTCGGATACAATGAGCAGTTCCTC.

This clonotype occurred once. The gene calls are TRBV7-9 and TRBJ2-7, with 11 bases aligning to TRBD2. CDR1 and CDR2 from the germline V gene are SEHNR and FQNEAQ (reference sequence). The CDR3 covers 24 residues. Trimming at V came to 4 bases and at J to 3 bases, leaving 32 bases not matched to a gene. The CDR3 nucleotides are TGTGCCAGCAGCTCCCGCTCGGCCGTTACTCGAGTGGGACTAGCGGCCGCGGGGCACTACGAGCAGTACTTC. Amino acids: CASSSRSAVTRVGLAAAGHYEQYF. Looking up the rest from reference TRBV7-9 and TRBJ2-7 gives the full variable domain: DTGVSQNPRHKITKRGQNVTFRCDPISEHNRLYWYRQTLGQGPEFLTYFQNEAQLEKSRLLSDRFSAERPKGSFSTLEIQRTEQGDSAMYLCASSSRSAVTRVGLAAAGHYEQYFGPGTRLTVT.

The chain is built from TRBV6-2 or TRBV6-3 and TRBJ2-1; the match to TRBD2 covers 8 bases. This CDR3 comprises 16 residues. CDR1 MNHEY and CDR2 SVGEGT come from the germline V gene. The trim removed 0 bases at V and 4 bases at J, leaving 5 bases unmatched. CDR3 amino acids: CASSYSTAGGYNEQFF. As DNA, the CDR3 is TGTGCCAGCAGTTACTCGACGGCGGGAGGATACAATGAGCAGTTCTTC.

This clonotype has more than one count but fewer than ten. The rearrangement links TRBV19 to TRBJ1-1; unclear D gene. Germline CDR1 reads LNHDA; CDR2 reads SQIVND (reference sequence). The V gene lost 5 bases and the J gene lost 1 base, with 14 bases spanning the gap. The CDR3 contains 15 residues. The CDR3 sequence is CASSVSGLPNTEAFF. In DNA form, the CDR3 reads TGTGCCAGTAGTGTTTCGGGCCTTCCGAACACTGAAGCTTTCTTT.

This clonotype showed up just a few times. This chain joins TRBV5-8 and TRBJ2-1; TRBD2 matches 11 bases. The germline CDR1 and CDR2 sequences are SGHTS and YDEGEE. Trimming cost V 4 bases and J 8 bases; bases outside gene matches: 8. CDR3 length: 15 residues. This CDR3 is CASSIPGLAADEQFF. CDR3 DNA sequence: TGTGCCAGCAGCATACCGGGACTAGCGGCAGATGAGCAGTTCTTC.

CDR3 nucleotide sequence: TGCGCCAGCAGCCAAGACCTGGACGTAGGCGCGTCTTTCTTT. This translates into CASSQDLDVGASFF. The chain couples TRBV4-3 to TRBJ1-1; D gene uncertain. V was shortened by 0 bases and J by 12 bases, with 17 bases between the two germline ends. This CDR3 is 14 amino acids long. The germline V gene has CDR1 LGHNA and CDR2 YSLEER.

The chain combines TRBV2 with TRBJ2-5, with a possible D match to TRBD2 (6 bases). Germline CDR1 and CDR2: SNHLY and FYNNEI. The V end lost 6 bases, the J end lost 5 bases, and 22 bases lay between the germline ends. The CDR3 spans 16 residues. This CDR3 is CASRGPRAGVGETQYF. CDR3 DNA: TGTGCCAGCAGGGGCCCGAGAGCGGGTGTTGGGGAGACCCAGTACTTC.

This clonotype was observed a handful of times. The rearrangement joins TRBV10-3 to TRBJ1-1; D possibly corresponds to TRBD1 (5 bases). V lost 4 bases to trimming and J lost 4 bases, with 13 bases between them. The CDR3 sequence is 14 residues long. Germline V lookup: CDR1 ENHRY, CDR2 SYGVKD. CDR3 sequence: CAISGGGIGTEAFF. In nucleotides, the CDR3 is TGTGCCATCAGTGGGGGGGGGATCGGCACTGAAGCTTTCTTT.

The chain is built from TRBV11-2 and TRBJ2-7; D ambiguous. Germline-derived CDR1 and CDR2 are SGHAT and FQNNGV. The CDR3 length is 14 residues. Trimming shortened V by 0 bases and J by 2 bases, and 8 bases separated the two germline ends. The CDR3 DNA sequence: TGTGCCAGCAGCTTAGATACGGTGCCCTACGAGCAGTACTTC. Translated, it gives CASSLDTVPYEQYF.

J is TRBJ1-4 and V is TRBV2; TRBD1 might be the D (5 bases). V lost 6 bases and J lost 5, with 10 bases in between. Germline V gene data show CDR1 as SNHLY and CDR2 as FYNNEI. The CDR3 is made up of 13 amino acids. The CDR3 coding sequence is TGTGCCAGCAGCGGCAGGGAAAATGAAAAACTGTTTTTT. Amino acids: CASSGRENEKLFF.

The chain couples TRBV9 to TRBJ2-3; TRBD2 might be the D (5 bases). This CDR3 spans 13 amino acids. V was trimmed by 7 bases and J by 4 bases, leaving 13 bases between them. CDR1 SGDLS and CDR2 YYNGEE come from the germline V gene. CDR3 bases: TGTGCCAGCGGTCCTGAGGGCGCAGATACGCAGTATTTT. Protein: CASGPEGADTQYF.